A selection of T cell receptor beta chains follows, all from one sample in a study of CD8 T cells in Susac syndrome. TCRdb reanalysed the immunoSEQ multiplex PCR reads using MiXCR and keeps one entry per CDR3 protein. The table lists fewer than 250,000 distinct CDR3 sequences, approximately 94% of them singletons. Sequenced input: CD4+ T cells from PBMCs. These receptors originate from a human donor in good health. CDR3s include the opening cysteine and the closing phenylalanine or tryptophan. The D gene is left open where the match is weak. Size tells how often a clone was seen (once, few, many) or the class of an expanded clone, and some rows leave it out.

clone_size j_call d_call v_call cdr3_aa cdr3_nt
NA TRBJ2-5 TRBD2 TRBV15 CATSSLAGAEETQYF TGTGCCACCAGCTCACTAGCGGGGGCAGAAGAGACCCAGTACTTC
NA TRBJ1-2 TRBD1 TRBV3-1 CASSQGGGAYYGYTF TGTGCCAGCAGCCAAGGAGGGGGCGCCTACTATGGCTACACCTTC
NA TRBJ1-2 NA TRBV30 CAWIPPHYGYTF TGTGCCTGGATACCCCCCCACTATGGCTACACCTTC
NA TRBJ2-3 TRBD1 TRBV7-9 CASSLNRGTDTQYF TGTGCCAGCAGCTTGAACAGGGGAACAGATACGCAGTATTTT
NA TRBJ1-3 NA TRBV29-1 CSARTPSSGNTIYF TGCAGCGCCAGGACACCGAGCTCTGGAAACACCATATATTTT
NA TRBJ1-1 NA TRBV3-1 CASSSQGRGAGTEAFF TGTGCCAGCAGCTCCCAAGGTCGGGGGGCTGGAACTGAAGCTTTCTTT
NA TRBJ1-3 NA TRBV27 CASSLSVSGNTIYF TGTGCCAGCAGTTTATCGGTCTCTGGAAACACCATATATTTT
NA TRBJ2-2 NA TRBV3-1 CASSQGVTRNTGELFF TGTGCCAGCAGCCAAGGGGTGACAAGGAACACCGGGGAGCTGTTTTTT
NA TRBJ2-6 NA TRBV12-3/TRBV12-4 CASRRSRGDSGANVLTF TGTGCCAGCAGGCGGTCGCGAGGCGACTCTGGGGCCAACGTCCTGACTTTC
once TRBJ1-2 TRBD1 TRBV11-2 CASARQGVGYGYTF TGTGCCAGCGCCCGACAGGGGGTGGGCTATGGCTACACCTTC
NA TRBJ1-1 NA TRBV2 CASSPNMGAGTTEAFF TGTGCCAGCAGCCCCAATATGGGGGCAGGGACCACTGAAGCTTTCTTT
NA TRBJ1-1 NA TRBV5-4 CASNLVLGGSTEAFF TGTGCCAGCAACCTTGTGTTGGGGGGGAGCACTGAAGCTTTCTTT
NA TRBJ1-1 NA TRBV3-1 CASSQDGRETEAFF TGTGCCAGCAGCCAAGATGGTCGGGAGACTGAAGCTTTCTTT
NA TRBJ1-2 NA TRBV20-1 CSALKSGTLGYGYTF TGCAGTGCCTTGAAATCGGGGACCCTCGGCTATGGCTACACCTTC
NA TRBJ2-5 NA TRBV19 CASSIPEKETQYF TGTGCCAGTAGTATTCCGGAAAAAGAGACCCAGTACTTC
NA TRBJ1-5 TRBD1 TRBV28 CASRRDRGRGNQPQHF TGTGCCAGCAGAAGGGACAGGGGGCGAGGCAATCAGCCCCAGCATTTT
NA TRBJ1-5 NA TRBV29-1 CSVGTGRRDQHF TGCAGCGTTGGTACAGGGAGAAGGGACCAGCATTTT
NA TRBJ2-6 TRBD2 TRBV5-1 CASSSRGVLSGANVLTF TGCGCCAGCAGCTCCCGGGGGGTTCTCTCTGGGGCCAACGTCCTGACTTTC
NA TRBJ2-1 NA TRBV6-1 CASSPLGGAQNEQFF TGTGCCAGCAGCCCGTTGGGGGGGGCCCAGAATGAGCAGTTCTTC
once TRBJ1-1 NA TRBV27 CASSKAAPMNTEAFF TGTGCCAGCAGTAAGGCAGCGCCCATGAACACTGAAGCTTTCTTT
once TRBJ2-5 NA TRBV6-5 CASSRGTETQYF TGTGCCAGCAGCCGAGGAACAGAGACCCAGTACTTC
NA TRBJ1-2 NA TRBV23-1 CASVSTDFSNYGYTF TGCGCCAGCGTGAGTACAGATTTTTCTAACTATGGCTACACCTTC
NA TRBJ2-1 TRBD1 TRBV7-3 CASSYTPTGKVANEQFF TGTGCCAGCAGCTATACCCCGACAGGGAAGGTTGCGAATGAGCAGTTCTTC
few TRBJ1-1 NA TRBV6-5 CASSYSSDPFTEAFF TGTGCCAGCAGTTACTCGAGTGACCCCTTCACTGAAGCTTTCTTT
NA TRBJ1-6 NA TRBV5-1 CASSLTQSSYNSPLHF TGCGCCAGCAGCTTGACCCAGAGCTCCTATAATTCACCCCTCCACTTT
NA TRBJ2-1 NA TRBV9 CASSVGLGNEQFF TGTGCCAGCAGCGTAGGACTTGGCAATGAGCAGTTCTTC
once TRBJ1-6 TRBD1 TRBV6-2/TRBV6-3 CASSSLGQLNSPLHF TGTGCCAGCAGTTCGCTGGGACAGTTGAATTCACCCCTCCACTTT
NA TRBJ1-1 TRBD1 TRBV6-6 CASSYRQGSNTEAFF TGTGCCAGCAGTTACCGACAGGGTTCGAACACTGAAGCTTTCTTT
once TRBJ2-1 TRBD1 TRBV28 CASSRSDRGSYNEQFF TGTGCCAGCAGCCGCTCGGACAGGGGCTCCTACAATGAGCAGTTCTTC
NA TRBJ1-2 NA TRBV15 CATSRGGYGYTF TGTGCCACCAGCAGAGGCGGGTATGGCTACACCTTC
NA TRBJ2-2 TRBD2 TRBV12-3/TRBV12-4 CASTSAGGNTGELFF TGTGCCAGCACCTCAGCGGGGGGGAACACCGGGGAGCTGTTTTTT
NA TRBJ2-5 NA TRBV7-2 CASSPPGRGTQYF TGTGCCAGCAGCCCGCCGGGGCGAGGGACCCAGTACTTC
NA TRBJ1-5 NA TRBV6-5 CASRPGHALKPQHF TGTGCCAGCAGACCGGGACACGCGTTGAAGCCCCAGCATTTT
NA TRBJ1-5 TRBD1 TRBV18 CASSPNRGNQPQHF TGTGCCAGCTCACCGAACAGGGGTAATCAGCCCCAGCATTTT
NA TRBJ1-1 NA TRBV29-1 CSVGARARNTEAFF TGCAGCGTTGGGGCCAGGGCCCGGAACACTGAAGCTTTCTTT
once TRBJ1-1 NA TRBV29-1 CSVLEEPMNTEAFF TGCAGCGTTCTTGAGGAACCCATGAACACTGAAGCTTTCTTT
NA TRBJ1-6 TRBD1 TRBV7-3 CASSIRDSPNSPLHF TGTGCCAGCAGCATTCGGGACAGCCCGAATTCACCCCTCCACTTT
NA TRBJ2-5 TRBD2 TRBV20-1 CSASTLAGETQYF TGCAGTGCTAGTACGCTAGCGGGGGAGACCCAGTACTTC
NA TRBJ1-1 TRBD1 TRBV28 CASPGQGQNTEAFF TGTGCCAGCCCGGGACAGGGACAGAACACTGAAGCTTTCTTT
NA TRBJ1-4 NA TRBV28 CASGQVATNEKLFF TGTGCCAGCGGTCAGGTCGCAACTAATGAAAAACTGTTTTTT
NA TRBJ1-1 NA TRBV29-1 CSVHLQGRNTEAFF TGCAGCGTTCACCTGCAAGGACGGAACACTGAAGCTTTCTTT
once TRBJ1-2 NA TRBV15 CATSWGTDPVRTF TGTGCCACCAGTTGGGGGACCGACCCGGTGAGGACCTTC
NA TRBJ2-4 NA TRBV12-3/TRBV12-4 CASSLIAQDLAKNIQYF TGTGCCAGCAGTTTAATAGCTCAAGATCTAGCCAAAAACATTCAGTACTTC
NA TRBJ2-2 NA TRBV19 CASSIVRGIAGELFF TGTGCCAGTAGTATAGTCCGAGGGATCGCCGGGGAGCTGTTTTTT
NA TRBJ2-1 TRBD2 TRBV28 CASVNMASGEQFF TGTGCCAGCGTCAACATGGCTAGCGGGGAGCAGTTCTTC
NA TRBJ2-1 NA TRBV10-3 CAISEGTSVAKQFF TGTGCCATCAGTGAGGGTACTAGTGTAGCCAAGCAGTTCTTC
NA TRBJ2-6 TRBD1 TRBV14 CASSQETGGRNVLTF TGTGCCAGCAGCCAAGAGACAGGGGGTAGGAACGTCCTGACTTTC
NA TRBJ2-3 TRBD2 TRBV6-6 CASSRPPGGSTDTQYF TGTGCCAGCAGTCGACCCCCGGGGGGGAGCACAGATACGCAGTATTTT
NA TRBJ1-1 NA TRBV6-2/TRBV6-3 CASRSSPPEAFF TGTGCCAGCCGAAGTAGCCCGCCTGAAGCTTTCTTT
NA TRBJ1-2 NA TRBV19 CASDSRNYGYTF TGTGCCAGTGATAGCCGAAACTATGGCTACACCTTC
once TRBJ2-1 NA TRBV7-3 CASSPSGTPYNEQFF TGTGCCAGCAGCCCCTCTGGGACACCCTACAATGAGCAGTTCTTC
NA TRBJ2-5 NA TRBV5-1 CASSLAGEQTQYF TGCGCCAGCAGCTTGGCCGGCGAGCAGACCCAGTACTTC
once TRBJ1-3 TRBD1 TRBV5-1 CASGQGALGNTIYF TGCGCCAGCGGACAGGGGGCGCTTGGAAACACCATATATTTT
NA TRBJ2-1 TRBD2 TRBV6-2/TRBV6-3 CASSSTSGGAHNEQFF TGTGCCAGCAGCTCGACTAGCGGGGGGGCCCACAATGAGCAGTTCTTC
NA TRBJ2-7 NA TRBV28 CASSSPREQYF TGTGCCAGCAGTTCCCCTCGCGAGCAGTACTTC